This note documents a single T cell receptor beta chain sequence. These data are taken from a study of blood T cell repertoires in COVID-19. Study-wide context: From T cells, B-cell-depleted T cells, or PBMCs came the material, which was cDNA or gDNA.

In the original workflow: Using reference gene primer amplification, nucleated cell counts were estimated. Assay used: immunoSEQ multiplex PCR; TCRdb lists only in-frame clones, some missing. V and J calls and clone size come straight from that table; D and trimming were deduced from the DNA. This table has about 220,000 clones, 70% to 85% appearing once. Participants spanned ages about 18 to 95 years and resided in about two dozen US areas. Clinical history reported by participants formed the basis on which cohorts were assigned. What was sequenced was PBMCs or T cells enriched from blood (not recorded which). The TCR comes from a woman aged 40 to 49 with acute COVID-19.

In DNA form, the CDR3 reads TGTGCCAGCTCACAGCTATATGCCACAGATACGCAGTATTTT. Its protein is CASSQLYATDTQYF. V is TRBV18 and J is TRBJ2-3; no definite D call. Germline CDR1 is KGHSH and CDR2 is LQKENI. The CDR3 loop spans 14 amino acids. The V gene lost 4 bases and the J gene lost 2 bases, with 10 bases spanning the gap.